Below are 8 T cell receptor beta chains sequenced from a single sample in a study of blood T cell repertoires in COVID-19. The table came from immunoSEQ multiplex PCR; TCRdb's copy has only in-frame clones and leaves some out. The sample includes over 130,000 clones, about 83% of them seen just once. Sequencing used peripheral blood. Receptors originate from a young man with COVID-19, enrolled during active disease.

The chain uses TRBV5-1 and TRBJ2-2, with D uncertain. Deletions cut 6 bases from V and 3 bases from J, with 9 bases between. This CDR3 is built from 13 residues. CDR1 is SGHRS, CDR2 YFSETQ, per germline. CDR3 DNA sequence: TGCGCCAGCACTTTGTCCGACACCGGGGAGCTGTTTTTT. Translated, it gives CASTLSDTGELFF.

The rearrangement joins TRBV5-5 to TRBJ1-5, with unresolved D. This CDR3 is built from 12 residues. The germline V gene encodes CDR1 SGHKS and CDR2 YYEKEE (reference sequence). V was pared by 4 bases and J by 7 bases, with 9 bases between. Written as DNA, the CDR3 is TGTGCCAGCAGCCCCGGGTGGCAGCCCCAGCATTTT. It encodes CASSPGWQPQHF.

This chain connects TRBV10-1 to TRBJ2-5; 7 positions agree with TRBD1. The CDR3 extends over 15 amino acids. Germline lookup yields CDR1 WNHNN and CDR2 SYGVQD (reference sequence). Trimming at V came to 8 bases and at J to 5 bases, leaving 14 bases not matched to a gene. Here the CDR3 reads CASPPTGVVAETQYF. CDR3 DNA: TGCGCCAGCCCACCTACAGGGGTGGTGGCGGAGACCCAGTACTTC.

The chain joins TRBV9 to TRBJ2-1, with TRBD2 identical over 7 bases. With V trimmed by 3 bases and J by 6 bases, 6 bases remained unmatched. Germline lookup yields CDR1 SGDLS and CDR2 YYNGEE. The length of the CDR3 is 14 residues. The CDR3 sequence is CASSAPSGANEQFF. CDR3 nucleotide sequence: TGTGCCAGCAGCGCCCCTAGCGGCGCCAATGAGCAGTTCTTC. The full variable domain, completed using reference TRBV9 and TRBJ2-1, is DSGVTQTPKHLITATGQRVTLRCSPRSGDLSVYWYQQSLDQGLQFLIQYYNGEERAKGNILERFSAQQFPDLHSELNLSSLELGDSALYFCASSAPSGANEQFFGPGTRLTVL.

This chain joins TRBV28 and TRBJ2-2, with 10 bases that match TRBD1. V was clipped by 8 bases and J by 7 bases; unmatched bases: 10. The CDR3 is 15 residues long. Germline assignment: CDR1 MDHEN and CDR2 SYDVKM. The CDR3 reads CASRGAGTGDGELFF. The CDR3 DNA reads TGTGCCAGCCGTGGCGCAGGGACAGGGGACGGGGAGCTGTTTTTT. The whole variable domain, filled in from reference TRBV28 and TRBJ2-2, reads DVKVTQSSRYLVKRTGEKVFLECVQDMDHENMFWYRQDPGLGLRLIYFSYDVKMKEKGDIPEGYSVSREKKERFSLILESASTNQTSMYLCASRGAGTGDGELFFGEGSRLTVL.

This chain joins TRBV9 and TRBJ1-2, with 8 nucleotides matching TRBD1. The trim removed 0 bases at V and 3 bases at J, leaving 13 bases unmatched. This CDR3 has 18 amino acids. CDR1 is SGDLS, CDR2 YYNGEE, per germline. The CDR3 region is CASSVVVGQALEYYGYTF. CDR3 coding DNA: TGTGCCAGCAGCGTAGTGGTGGGACAGGCCCTTGAATACTATGGCTACACCTTC.

This chain connects TRBV6-1 to TRBJ1-5; 12 bases agree with TRBD1. J gave up 7 bases and V 3 bases, and 7 bases lay outside the gene matches. CDR3 length: 16 residues. Germline V gene lookup returns CDR1 MNHNS and CDR2 SASEGT. CDR3 DNA: TGTGCCAGCAGTGATAGGGACAGGGGGCCACGACAGCCCCAGCATTTT. Protein product: CASSDRDRGPRQPQHF.

The chain uses TRBV28 and TRBJ1-1, with D perhaps matching TRBD1 (6 bases). This CDR3 is built from 12 residues. Trimming left V 5 bases short and J 4 bases short, with 8 bases between. The germline V gene encodes CDR1 MDHEN and CDR2 SYDVKM. CDR3 residues: CASSDRSTEAFF. The DNA of the CDR3 is TGTGCCAGCAGTGACAGGTCCACTGAAGCTTTCTTT.